This TCR beta chain was sequenced during a study of control samples from healthy donors and cancer patients. Assay used: immunoSEQ multiplex PCR; TCRdb lists only in-frame clones, some missing. The sample yields roughly 120,000 clones, roughly 90% seen once. The CDR3 loop spans 13 amino acids. The germline gives CDR1 LNHDA, CDR2 SQIVND (reference sequence). V was shortened by 10 bases and J by 4 bases, with 11 bases between the two germline ends. This chain joins TRBV19 and TRBJ2-6; D is unresolved. The specimen was PBMCs. The TCR originated in a woman aged 60-75 years with lung cancer. CDR3 bases: TGTGCCACTCGCCAAGAGGGGGCCAACGTCCTGACTTTC. Translating it yields CATRQEGANVLTF.